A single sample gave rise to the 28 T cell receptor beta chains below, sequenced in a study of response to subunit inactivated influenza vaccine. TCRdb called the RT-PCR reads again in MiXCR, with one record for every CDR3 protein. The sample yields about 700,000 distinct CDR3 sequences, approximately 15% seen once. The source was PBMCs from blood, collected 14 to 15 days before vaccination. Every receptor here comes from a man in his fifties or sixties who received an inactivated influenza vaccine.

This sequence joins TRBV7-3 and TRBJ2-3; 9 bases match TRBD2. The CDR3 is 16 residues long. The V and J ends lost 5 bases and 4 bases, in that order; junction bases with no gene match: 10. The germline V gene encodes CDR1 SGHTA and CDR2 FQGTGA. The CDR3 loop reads CASSLMGSGSSDTQYF. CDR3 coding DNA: TGTGCCAGCAGCCTAATGGGTAGCGGGAGTTCAGATACGCAGTATTTT.

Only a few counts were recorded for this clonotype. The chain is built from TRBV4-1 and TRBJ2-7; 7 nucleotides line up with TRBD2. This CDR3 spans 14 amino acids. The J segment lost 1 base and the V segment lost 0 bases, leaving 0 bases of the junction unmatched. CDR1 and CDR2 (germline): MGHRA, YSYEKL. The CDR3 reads CASSQERESYEQYF. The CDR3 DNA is TGCGCCAGCAGCCAAGAGCGGGAGTCCTACGAGCAGTACTTC.

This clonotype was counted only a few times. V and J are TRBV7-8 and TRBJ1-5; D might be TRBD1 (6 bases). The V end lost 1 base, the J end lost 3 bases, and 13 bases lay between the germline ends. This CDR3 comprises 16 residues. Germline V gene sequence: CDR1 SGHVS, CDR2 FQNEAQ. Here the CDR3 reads CASSLGSQGTNQPQHF. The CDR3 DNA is TGTGCCAGCAGCTTAGGGTCACAGGGAACCAATCAGCCCCAGCATTTT.

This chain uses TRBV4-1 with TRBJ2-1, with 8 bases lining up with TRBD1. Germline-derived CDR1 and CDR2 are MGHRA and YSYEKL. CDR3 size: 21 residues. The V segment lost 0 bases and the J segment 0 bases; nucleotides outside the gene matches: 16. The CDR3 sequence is CASSQERVRDRGFSSYNEQFF. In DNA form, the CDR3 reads TGCGCCAGCAGCCAAGAAAGAGTTCGAGACAGGGGCTTTAGCTCCTACAATGAGCAGTTCTTC.

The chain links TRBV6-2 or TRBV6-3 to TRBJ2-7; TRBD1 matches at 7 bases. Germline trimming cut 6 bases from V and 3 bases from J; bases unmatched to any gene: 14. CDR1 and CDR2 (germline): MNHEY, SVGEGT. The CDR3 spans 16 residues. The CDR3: CASSRPGQGVSYEQYF. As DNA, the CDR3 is TGTGCCAGCAGCCGCCCCGGGCAGGGGGTGAGCTACGAGCAGTACTTC.

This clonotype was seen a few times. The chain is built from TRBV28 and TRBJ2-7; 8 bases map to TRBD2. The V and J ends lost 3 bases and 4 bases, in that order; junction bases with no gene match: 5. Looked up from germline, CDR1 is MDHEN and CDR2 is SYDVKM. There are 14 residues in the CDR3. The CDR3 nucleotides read TGTGCCAGCAGTTTTGTAGCGGGATTTTACGAGCAGTACTTC. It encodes CASSFVAGFYEQYF.

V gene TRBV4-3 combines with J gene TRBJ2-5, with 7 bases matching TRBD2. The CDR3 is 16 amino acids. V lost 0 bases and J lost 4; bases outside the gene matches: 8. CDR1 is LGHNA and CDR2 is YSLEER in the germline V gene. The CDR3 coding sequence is TGCGCCAGCAGCCAAGATCCGGGACTAAGGGGAGAGACCCAGTACTTC. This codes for CASSQDPGLRGETQYF.

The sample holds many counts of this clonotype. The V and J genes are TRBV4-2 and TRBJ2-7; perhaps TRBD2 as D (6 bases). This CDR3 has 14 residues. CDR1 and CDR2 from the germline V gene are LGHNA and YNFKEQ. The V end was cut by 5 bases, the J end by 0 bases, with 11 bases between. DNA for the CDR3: TGTGCCAGCAGCGCTAGCGCATACTCCTACGAGCAGTACTTC. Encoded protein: CASSASAYSYEQYF.

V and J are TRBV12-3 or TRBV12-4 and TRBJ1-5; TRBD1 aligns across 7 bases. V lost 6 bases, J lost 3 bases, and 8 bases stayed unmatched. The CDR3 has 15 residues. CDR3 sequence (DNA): TGTGCCAGCAGCCCCACAGGGGCCATCAATCAGCCCCAGCATTTT. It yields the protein CASSPTGAINQPQHF.

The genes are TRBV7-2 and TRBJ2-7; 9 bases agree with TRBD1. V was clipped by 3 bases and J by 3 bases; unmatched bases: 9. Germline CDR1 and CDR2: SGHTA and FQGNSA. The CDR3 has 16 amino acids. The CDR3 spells CASSFPGQGSRYEQYF. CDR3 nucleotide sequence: TGTGCCAGCAGCTTTCCGGGACAGGGTTCTCGCTACGAGCAGTACTTC.

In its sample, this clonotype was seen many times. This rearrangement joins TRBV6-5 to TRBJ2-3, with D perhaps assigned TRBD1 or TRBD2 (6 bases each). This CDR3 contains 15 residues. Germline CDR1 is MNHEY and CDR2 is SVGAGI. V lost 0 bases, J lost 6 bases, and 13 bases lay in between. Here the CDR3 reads CASSYSGGSADTQYF. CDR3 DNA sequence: TGTGCCAGCAGTTACTCAGGGGGGTCGGCCGATACGCAGTATTTT.

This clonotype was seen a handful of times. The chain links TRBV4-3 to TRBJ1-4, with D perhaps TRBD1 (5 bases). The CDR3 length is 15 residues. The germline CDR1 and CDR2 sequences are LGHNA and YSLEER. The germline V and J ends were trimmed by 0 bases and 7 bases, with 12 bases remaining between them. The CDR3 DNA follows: TGCGCCAGCAGCCAAGAGTACAGGCTTAGTGAAAAACTGTTTTTT. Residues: CASSQEYRLSEKLFF.

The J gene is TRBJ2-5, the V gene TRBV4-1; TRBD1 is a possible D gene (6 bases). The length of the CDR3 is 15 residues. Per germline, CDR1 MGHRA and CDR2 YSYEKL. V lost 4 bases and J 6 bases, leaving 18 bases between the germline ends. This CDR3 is CASSPFGQRMQTQYF. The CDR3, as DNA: TGCGCCAGCAGCCCATTCGGACAGCGCATGCAGACCCAGTACTTC.

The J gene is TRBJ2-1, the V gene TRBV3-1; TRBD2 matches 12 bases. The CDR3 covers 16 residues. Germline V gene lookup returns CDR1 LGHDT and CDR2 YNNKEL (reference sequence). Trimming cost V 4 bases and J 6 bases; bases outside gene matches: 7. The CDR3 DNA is TGTGCCAGCAGCCCCCGATCGACTAGCGGGAGCAATGAGCAGTTCTTC. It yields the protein CASSPRSTSGSNEQFF.

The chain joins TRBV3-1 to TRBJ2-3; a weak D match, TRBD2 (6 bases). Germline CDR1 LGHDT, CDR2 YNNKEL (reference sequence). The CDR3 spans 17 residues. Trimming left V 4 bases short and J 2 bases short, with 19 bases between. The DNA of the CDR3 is TGTGCCAGCAGCCGGCCCACCTTAGCGGTCCCCACAGATACGCAGTATTTT. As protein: CASSRPTLAVPTDTQYF.

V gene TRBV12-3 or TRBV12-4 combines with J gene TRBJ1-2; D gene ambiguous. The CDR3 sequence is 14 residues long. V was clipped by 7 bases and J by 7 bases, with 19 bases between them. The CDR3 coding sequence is TGTGCCAGCAAAGTCGGGCAGGCCCGCGGTGGCTACACCTTC. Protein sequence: CASKVGQARGGYTF.

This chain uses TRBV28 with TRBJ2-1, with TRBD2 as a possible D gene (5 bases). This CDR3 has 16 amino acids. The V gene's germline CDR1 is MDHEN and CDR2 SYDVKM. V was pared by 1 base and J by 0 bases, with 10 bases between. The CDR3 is CASSLLRVASYNEQFF. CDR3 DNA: TGTGCCAGCAGTTTATTGAGGGTAGCCTCCTACAATGAGCAGTTCTTC.

CDR3 sequence: CASSPTGRGNEQFF. CDR3 DNA: TGCGCCAGCAGCCCCACGGGTCGGGGAAATGAGCAGTTCTTC. This chain links TRBV5-1 with TRBJ2-1; D perhaps matches TRBD2 (5 bases). The CDR3 length is 14 residues. V was pared by 4 bases and J by 7 bases, with 15 bases between. CDR1 and CDR2 (germline): SGHRS, YFSETQ. Based on the CDR3 plus reference TRBV5-1 and TRBJ2-1, the full variable domain is KAGVTQTPRYLIKTRGQQVTLSCSPISGHRSVSWYQQTPGQGLQFLFEYFSETQRNKGNFPGRFSGRQFSNSRSEMNVSTLELGDSALYLCASSPTGRGNEQFFGPGTRLTVL.

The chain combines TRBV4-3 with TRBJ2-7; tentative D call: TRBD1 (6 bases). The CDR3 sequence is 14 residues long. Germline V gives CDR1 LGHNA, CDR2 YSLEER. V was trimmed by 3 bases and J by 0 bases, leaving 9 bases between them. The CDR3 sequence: CASSQSDSSYEQYF. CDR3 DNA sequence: TGCGCCAGCAGCCAGTCGGACAGCTCCTACGAGCAGTACTTC.

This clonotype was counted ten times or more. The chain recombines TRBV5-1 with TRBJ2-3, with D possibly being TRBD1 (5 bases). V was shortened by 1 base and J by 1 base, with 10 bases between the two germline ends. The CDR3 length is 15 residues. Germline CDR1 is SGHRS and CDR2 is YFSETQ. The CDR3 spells CASSLQGMGTDTQYF. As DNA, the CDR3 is TGCGCCAGCAGCTTGCAGGGCATGGGCACAGATACGCAGTATTTT.

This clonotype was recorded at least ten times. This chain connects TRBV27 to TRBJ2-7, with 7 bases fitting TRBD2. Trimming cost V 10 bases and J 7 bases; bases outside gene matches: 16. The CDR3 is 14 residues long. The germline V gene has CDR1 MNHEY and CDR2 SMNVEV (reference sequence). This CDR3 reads CATEPIGRAGEQYF. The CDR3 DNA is TGTGCCACCGAACCCATAGGGAGGGCCGGGGAGCAGTACTTC.

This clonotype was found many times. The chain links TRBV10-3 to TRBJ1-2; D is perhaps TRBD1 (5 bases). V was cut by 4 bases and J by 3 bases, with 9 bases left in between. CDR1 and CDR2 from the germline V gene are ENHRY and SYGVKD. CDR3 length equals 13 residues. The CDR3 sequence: CAISVRGDYGYTF. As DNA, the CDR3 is TGTGCCATCAGTGTGAGGGGCGACTATGGCTACACCTTC.

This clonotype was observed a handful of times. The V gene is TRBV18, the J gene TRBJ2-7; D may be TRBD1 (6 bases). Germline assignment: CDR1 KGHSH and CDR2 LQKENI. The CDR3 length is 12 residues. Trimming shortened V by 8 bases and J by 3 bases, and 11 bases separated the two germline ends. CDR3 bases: TGTGCCAGCGCCATACAGGGCTACGAGCAGTACTTC. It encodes CASAIQGYEQYF. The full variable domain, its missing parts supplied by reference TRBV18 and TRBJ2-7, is NAGVMQNPRHLVRRRGQEARLRCSPMKGHSHVYWYRQLPEEGLKFMVYLQKENIIDESGMPKERFSAEFPKEGPSILRIQQVVRGDSAAYFCASAIQGYEQYFGPGTRLTVT.

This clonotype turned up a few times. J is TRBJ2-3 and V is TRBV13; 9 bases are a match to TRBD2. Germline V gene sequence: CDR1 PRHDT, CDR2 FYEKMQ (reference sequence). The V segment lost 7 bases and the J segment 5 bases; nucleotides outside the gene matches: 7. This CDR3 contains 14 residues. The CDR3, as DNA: TGTGCCAGCATGGCGGGAGGGCCGGAAGATACGCAGTATTTT. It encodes CASMAGGPEDTQYF. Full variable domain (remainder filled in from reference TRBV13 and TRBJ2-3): AAGVIQSPRHLIKEKRETATLKCYPIPRHDTVYWYQQGPGQDPQFLISFYEKMQSDKGSIPDRFSAQQFSDYHSELNMSSLELGDSALYFCASMAGGPEDTQYFGPGTRLTVL.

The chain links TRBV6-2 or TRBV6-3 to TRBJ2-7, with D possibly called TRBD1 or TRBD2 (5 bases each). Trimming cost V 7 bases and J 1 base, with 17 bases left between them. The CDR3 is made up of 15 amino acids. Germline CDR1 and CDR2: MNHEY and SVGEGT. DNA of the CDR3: TGTGCCAGCATTAACCGGGACCGACGTTCCTACGAGCAGTACTTC. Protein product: CASINRDRRSYEQYF.

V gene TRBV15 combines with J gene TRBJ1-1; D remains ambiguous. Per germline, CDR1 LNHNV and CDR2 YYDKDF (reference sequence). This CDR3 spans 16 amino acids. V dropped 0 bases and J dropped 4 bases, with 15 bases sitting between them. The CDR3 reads CATSRETAAKGTEAFF. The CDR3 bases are TGTGCCACCAGCAGAGAAACGGCGGCCAAGGGCACTGAAGCTTTCTTT. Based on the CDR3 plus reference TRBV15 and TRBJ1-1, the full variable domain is DAMVIQNPRYQVTQFGKPVTLSCSQTLNHNVMYWYQQKSSQAPKLLFHYYDKDFNNEADTPDNFQSRRPNTSFCFLDIRSPGLGDTAMYLCATSRETAAKGTEAFFGQGTRLTVV.

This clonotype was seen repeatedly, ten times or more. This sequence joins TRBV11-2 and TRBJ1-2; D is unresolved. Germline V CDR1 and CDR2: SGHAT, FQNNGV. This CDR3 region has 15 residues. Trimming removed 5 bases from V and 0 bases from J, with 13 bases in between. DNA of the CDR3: TGTGCCAGCAGCAGAGCGGACGTCCCTAACTATGGCTACACCTTC. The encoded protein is CASSRADVPNYGYTF.

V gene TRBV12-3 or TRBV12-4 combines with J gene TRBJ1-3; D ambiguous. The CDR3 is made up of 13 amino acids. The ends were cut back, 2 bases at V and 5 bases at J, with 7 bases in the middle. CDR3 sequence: CASSLLGRNTIYF. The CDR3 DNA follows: TGTGCCAGCAGTTTATTGGGTCGAAACACCATATATTTT.